This TCR beta chain was captured in a study of blood T cell repertoires in COVID-19 (TCRdb year 2020). With regard to the full study: Samples from collaborators originated in the United States, Italy and Spain and spanned both the acute and convalescent phases of COVID-19. The material from the prospective study consisted of cDNA or gDNA derived from T cells, B-cell-depleted T cells, or PBMCs. Subjects who had been exposed to COVID-19, were actively infected with it, or had recovered from it provided the deeply sampled blood TCRbeta repertoires that made up the dataset. The repertoires were made available in a free public database intended to serve as a resource for research on the immune response to SARS-CoV-2. Samples were obtained from the ongoing ImmuneRACE study (first 160 participants) and from approximately 1,200 subjects provided by 6 global collaborators. Nearly every sample came with metadata listing a de-identified subject ID, COVID-19 status, age in years and sex. Where available, HLA class I and class II types were obtained from metadata supplied by the sample provider rather than from assay-based typing. Summary of the overall study and its limitations: The amount of clinical and demographic metadata varied by source and participant and was provided uncurated.

TCRbeta CDR3 regions were amplified from genomic DNA by means of the immunoSEQ Assay, a bias-controlled multiplex PCR. In the source study's methods: The number of nucleated cells in each sample was estimated from the amplification of reference gene primers within the assay. To quantify the absolute abundance of each unique TCRbeta CDR3 rearrangement, sequence reads were collapsed and filtered. Productive Simpson clonality was computed per sample as the square root of Simpson's diversity index over productive rearrangements. Entries here come from immuneACCESS through TCRdb and include only in-frame sequences with V and J called. Some clones fail to appear in such tables; in the studies checked, an unresolved V gene covers under half of the shortfall, and the cause of the remainder is unknown. That table gives V, J and clone size, and the DNA gave D and trimming. The sample has hundreds of thousands of clones on record, about 88% of them singletons. The top ten constitute roughly 1.7% of the sample.

Participants in the prospective study were aged roughly 18 to 100 years, lived in more than 20 United States geographic areas, and enrolled through a virtual design. Cohort assignment in the prospective study relied on participant-reported clinical history from a screening survey and a study questionnaire. Recovered participants in ImmuneRACE Cohort 3 were defined by two consecutive negative NP/OP PCR tests, clearance by a healthcare professional, or resolution of symptoms. In the prospective study, mobile phlebotomists collected whole blood, serum and a nasopharyngeal or oropharyngeal swab from each participant. Over a roughly two-month period, participants in the prospective study had the option of providing additional blood draws and questionnaires. Blood samples from the prospective study were shipped frozen or at room temperature prior to DNA extraction. The CDR3 numbers 14 residues from cysteine through phenylalanine. CDR3 DNA is the only sequence kept; it has 42 bases, read in frame from the first base. Cut back by 6 bases and 7 bases, the V and J ends lie 15 bases apart. CDR1 and CDR2 were assigned from the germline V gene as SGHTA and FQGNSA.

With respect to this clone: The specificity of this receptor is unknown. No base qualities exist here, and no much larger clone lies one base off it.

The sequencing sample was made of PBMCs or T cells enriched from blood (not recorded which). This TCR was sampled from a woman in her forties or fifties who had recovered from COVID-19. This chain joins TRBV7-2 to TRBJ1-4; the D gene is not confidently resolved. Here is the DNA: TGTGCCAGCAGTCCTCAAGAGCTTAGTGAAAAACTGTTTTTT. It translates to CASSPQELSEKLFF. Where the CDR3 stops, the reference TRBV7-2 and TRBJ1-4 genes take over; the full variable domain is GAGVSQSPSNKVTEKGKDVELRCDPISGHTALYWYRQSLGQGLEFLIYFQGNSAPDKSGLPSDRFSAERTGGSVSTLTIQRTQQEDSAVYLCASSPQELSEKLFFGSGTQLSVL.